The present TCR beta chain was sequenced within a study of shared clonotypes between healthy human individuals. On the study more broadly: Samples came from two female and a few male donors aged 18 to 49.

V shed 4 bases and J 0 bases; nucleotides not matched to a gene: 7. There are 17 residues in the CDR3. Germline loops: CDR1 SGHAT, CDR2 FQNNGV. Evenly divided among several immunoSEQ plates was the genomic DNA of each subset. The assay was immunoSEQ multiplex PCR, and TCRdb's table has in-frame clones only and misses some. The sample has about 500,000 clones; over 60% are singletons. About this clone itself: The antigen is unknown.

Study observations and caveats: It was expected that sequencing depth would affect clonotype sharing among donors. There were few donors, and this limited the genetic and exposure-history diversity represented.

The chain is built from TRBV11-2 and TRBJ2-1, with 9 nucleotides matching TRBD2. The sequence was obtained from a woman aged 40 to 50 in good health. Some clones in this sample may be carry-over from other donors' samples. The sequenced sample consisted of PBMCs. The CDR3 DNA is TGTGCCAGCAGCTCCCGAGGACTAGCGAGCTCCTACAATGAGCAGTTCTTC. Encoded protein: CASSSRGLASSYNEQFF.